Below, one T cell receptor (beta chain) is given with its context. The entry originates in a study of blood T cell repertoires in COVID-19. Overall study context: Sample material is recorded as cDNA or gDNA derived from T cells, B-cell-depleted T cells, or PBMCs.

In the study's own analysis: From reference gene primer amplification, estimates of nucleated cell counts were derived. Generated by immunoSEQ multiplex PCR, the TCRdb table keeps only in-frame clones and is missing some. V, J and clone size are taken as reported in that table, and D and trimming were inferred from the DNA itself. The sample has 150,000 or so clones; about four fifths are singletons. In assigning cohorts, the study relied on participant-reported clinical history. Recovered Cohort 3 donors showed two negative PCRs, clearance, or symptom resolution. Germline values: CDR1 KGHSH, CDR2 LQKENI. V lost 0 bases, J lost 0 bases, and 6 bases stayed unmatched. The CDR3 runs to 17 residues.

The clonotype originates from a man over 45 who had recovered from COVID-19. The chain couples TRBV18 to TRBJ2-5; 8 bases line up with TRBD2. Sequenced input: PBMCs or T cells enriched from blood (not recorded which). The CDR3 region is CASSPPASGGHQETQYF. CDR3 bases: TGTGCCAGCTCACCACCTGCGAGCGGGGGCCACCAAGAGACCCAGTACTTC. The complete variable domain, with remaining parts taken from reference TRBV18 and TRBJ2-5, reads NAGVMQNPRHLVRRRGQEARLRCSPMKGHSHVYWYRQLPEEGLKFMVYLQKENIIDESGMPKERFSAEFPKEGPSILRIQQVVRGDSAAYFCASSPPASGGHQETQYFGPGTRLLVL.